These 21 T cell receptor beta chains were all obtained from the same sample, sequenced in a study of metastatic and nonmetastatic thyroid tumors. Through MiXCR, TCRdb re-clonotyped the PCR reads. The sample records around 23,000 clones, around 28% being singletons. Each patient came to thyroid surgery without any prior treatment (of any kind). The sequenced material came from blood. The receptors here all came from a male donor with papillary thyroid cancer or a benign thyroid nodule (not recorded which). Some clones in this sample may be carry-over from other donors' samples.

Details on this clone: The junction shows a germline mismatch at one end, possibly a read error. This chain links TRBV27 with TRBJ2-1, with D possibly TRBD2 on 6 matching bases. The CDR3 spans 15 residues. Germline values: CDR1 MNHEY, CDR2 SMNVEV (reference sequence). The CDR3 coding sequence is TGTGCCAGCGGCCGATCGGGAGTGGTCCACAATGAGCAGTTCTTT. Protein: CASGRSGVVHNEQFF.

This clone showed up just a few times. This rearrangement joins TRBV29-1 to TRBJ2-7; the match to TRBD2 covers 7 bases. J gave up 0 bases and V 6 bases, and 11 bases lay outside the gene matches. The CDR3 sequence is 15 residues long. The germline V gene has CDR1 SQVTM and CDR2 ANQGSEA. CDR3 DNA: TGCAGCGTCGACGGGACTATCGGGAGCTCCTACGAGCAGTACTTC. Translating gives CSVDGTIGSSYEQYF.

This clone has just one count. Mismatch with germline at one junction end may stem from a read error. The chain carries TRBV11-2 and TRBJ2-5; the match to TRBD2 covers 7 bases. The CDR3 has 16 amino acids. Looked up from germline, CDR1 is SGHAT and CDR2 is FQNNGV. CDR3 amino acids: CASRLVGSGRLDTQYF. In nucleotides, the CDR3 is TGTGCCAGCAGGTTAGTAGGTAGCGGGCGGTTGGATACCCAGTACTTC.

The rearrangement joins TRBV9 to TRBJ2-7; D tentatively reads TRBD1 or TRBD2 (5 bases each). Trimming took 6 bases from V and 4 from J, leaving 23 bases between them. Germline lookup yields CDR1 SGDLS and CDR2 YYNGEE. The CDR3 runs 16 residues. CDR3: CASMSGPGDGGYEQYF. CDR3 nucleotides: TGTGCCAGCATGTCGGGACCCGGAGATGGAGGATACGAGCAGTACTTC.

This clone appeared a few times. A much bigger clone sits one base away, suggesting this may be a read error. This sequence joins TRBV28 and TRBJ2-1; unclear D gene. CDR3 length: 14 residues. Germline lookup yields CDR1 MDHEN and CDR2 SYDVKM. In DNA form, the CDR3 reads TGTGTCAGCCGAGCAGGTTCTCTCCTACATGAGCAGTCCTTC. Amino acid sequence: CVSRAGSLLHEQSF.

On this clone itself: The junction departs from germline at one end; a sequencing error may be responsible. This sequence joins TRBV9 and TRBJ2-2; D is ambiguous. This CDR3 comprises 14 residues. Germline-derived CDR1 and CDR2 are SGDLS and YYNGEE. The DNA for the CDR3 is TGTGCCCGCAGCGTAGCTACAATGAGCGTGGAGCTGTTTTTT. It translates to CARSVATMSVELFF. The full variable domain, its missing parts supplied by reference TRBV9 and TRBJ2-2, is DSGVTQTPKHLITATGQRVTLRCSPRSGDLSVYWYQQSLDQGLQFLIQYYNGEERAKGNILERFSAQQFPDLHSELNLSSLELGDSALYFCARSVATMSVELFFGEGSRLTVL.

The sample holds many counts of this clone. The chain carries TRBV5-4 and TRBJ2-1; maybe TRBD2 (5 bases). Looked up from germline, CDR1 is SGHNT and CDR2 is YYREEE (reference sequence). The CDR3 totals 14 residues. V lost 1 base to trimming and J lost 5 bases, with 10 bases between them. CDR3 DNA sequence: TGTGCCAGCAGCTTGATCGGGAACCACAATGAGCAGTTCTTC. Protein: CASSLIGNHNEQFF.

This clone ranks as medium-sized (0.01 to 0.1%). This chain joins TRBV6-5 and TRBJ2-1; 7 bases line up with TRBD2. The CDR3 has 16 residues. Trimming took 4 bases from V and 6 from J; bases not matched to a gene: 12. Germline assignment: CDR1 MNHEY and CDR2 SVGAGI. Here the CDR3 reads CASSSTGGSSGNEQFF. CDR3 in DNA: TGTGCCAGCAGTTCCACGGGGGGTTCTTCGGGCAATGAGCAGTTCTTC.

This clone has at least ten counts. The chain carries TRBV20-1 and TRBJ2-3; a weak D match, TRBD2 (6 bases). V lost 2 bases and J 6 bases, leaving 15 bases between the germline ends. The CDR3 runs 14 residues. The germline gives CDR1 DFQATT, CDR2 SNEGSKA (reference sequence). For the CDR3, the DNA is TGCAGTGCTAGAATGGGGGGAGTAAGTGATACGCAGTATTTT. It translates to CSARMGGVSDTQYF.

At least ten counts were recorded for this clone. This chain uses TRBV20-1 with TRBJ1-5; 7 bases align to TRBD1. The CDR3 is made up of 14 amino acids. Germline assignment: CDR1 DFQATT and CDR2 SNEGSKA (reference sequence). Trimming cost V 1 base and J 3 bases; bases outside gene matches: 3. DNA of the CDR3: TGCAGTGCTAGAGTCGGGACAGCCAATCAGCCCCAGCATTTT. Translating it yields CSARVGTANQPQHF.

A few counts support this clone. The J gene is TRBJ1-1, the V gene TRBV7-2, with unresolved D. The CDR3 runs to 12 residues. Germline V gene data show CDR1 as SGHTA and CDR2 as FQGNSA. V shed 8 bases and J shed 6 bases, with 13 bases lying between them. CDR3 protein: CASGWLSPEAFF. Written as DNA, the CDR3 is TGTGCCAGCGGATGGTTGTCACCTGAAGCTTTCTTT.

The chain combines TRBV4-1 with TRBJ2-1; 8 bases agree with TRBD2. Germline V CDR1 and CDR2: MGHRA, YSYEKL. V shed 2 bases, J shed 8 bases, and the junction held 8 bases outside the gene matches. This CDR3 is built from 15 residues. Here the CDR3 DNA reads TGCGCCAGCAGCCAATCCGTGACTAGCGTTCATGAGCAGTTCTTC. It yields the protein CASSQSVTSVHEQFF.

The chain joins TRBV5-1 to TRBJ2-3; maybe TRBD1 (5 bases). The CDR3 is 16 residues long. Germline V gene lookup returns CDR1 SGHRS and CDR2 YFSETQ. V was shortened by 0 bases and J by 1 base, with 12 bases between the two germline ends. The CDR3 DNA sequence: TGCGCCAGCAGCTTGGAACAGGTATCTCGCACAGATACGCAGTATTTT. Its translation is CASSLEQVSRTDTQYF.

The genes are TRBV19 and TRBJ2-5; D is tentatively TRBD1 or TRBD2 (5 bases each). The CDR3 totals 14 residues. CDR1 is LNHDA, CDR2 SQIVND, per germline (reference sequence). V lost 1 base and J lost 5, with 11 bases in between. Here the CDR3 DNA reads TGTGCCAGTAGTATAGGAGGGGTCAGGGAGACCCAGTACTTC. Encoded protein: CASSIGGVRETQYF.

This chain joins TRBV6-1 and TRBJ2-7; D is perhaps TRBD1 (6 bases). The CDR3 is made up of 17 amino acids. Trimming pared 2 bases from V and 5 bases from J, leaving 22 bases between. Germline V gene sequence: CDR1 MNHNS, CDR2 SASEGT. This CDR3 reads CASSESRARGPWNEQYF. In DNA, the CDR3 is TGTGCCAGCAGTGAAAGCAGGGCCAGGGGTCCCTGGAACGAGCAGTACTTC.

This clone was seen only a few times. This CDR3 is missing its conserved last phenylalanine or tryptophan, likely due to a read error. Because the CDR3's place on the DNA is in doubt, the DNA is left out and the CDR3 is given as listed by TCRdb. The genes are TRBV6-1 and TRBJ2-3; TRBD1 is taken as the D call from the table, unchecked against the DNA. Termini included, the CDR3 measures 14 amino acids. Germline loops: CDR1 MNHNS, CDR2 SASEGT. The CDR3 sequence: CAIGRGPSTDTKYL.

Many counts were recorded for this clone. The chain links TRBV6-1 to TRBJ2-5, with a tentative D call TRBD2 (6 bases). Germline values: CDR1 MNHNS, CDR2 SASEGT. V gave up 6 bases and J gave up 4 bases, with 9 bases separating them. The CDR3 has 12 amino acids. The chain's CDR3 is CASRTRGETQYF. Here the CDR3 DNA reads TGTGCCAGCAGGACTAGGGGAGAGACCCAGTACTTC.

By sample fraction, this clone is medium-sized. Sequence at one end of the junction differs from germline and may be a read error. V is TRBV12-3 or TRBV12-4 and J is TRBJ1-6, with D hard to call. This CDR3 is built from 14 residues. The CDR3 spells CASSLGSFNSPLHF. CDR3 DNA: TGTGCCAGCAGTTTAGGGTCCTTTAATTCACCCCTCCACTTT.

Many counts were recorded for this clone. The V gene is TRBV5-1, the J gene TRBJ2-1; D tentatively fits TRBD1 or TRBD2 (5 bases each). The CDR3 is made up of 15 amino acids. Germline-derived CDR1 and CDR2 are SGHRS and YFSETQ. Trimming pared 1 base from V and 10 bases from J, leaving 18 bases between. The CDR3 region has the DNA TGCGCCAGCAGCTTGACCACGGCCCAGAGGGGCGAGCAGTTCTTC. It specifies CASSLTTAQRGEQFF.

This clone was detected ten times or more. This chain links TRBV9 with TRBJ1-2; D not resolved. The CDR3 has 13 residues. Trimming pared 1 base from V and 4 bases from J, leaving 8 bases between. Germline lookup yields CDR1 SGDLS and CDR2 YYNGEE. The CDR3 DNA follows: TGTGCCAGCAGCGTAAACGACGTCTATGGCTACACCTTC. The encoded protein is CASSVNDVYGYTF.

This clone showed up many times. The CDR3 bases are TGTGCCAGCAGCCCTACTGGCTCCTATAATTCACCCCTCCACTTT. Amino acids: CASSPTGSYNSPLHF. The chain joins TRBV5-5 to TRBJ1-6, with D uncertain. The CDR3 is 15 amino acids. The germline V and J ends were trimmed by 4 bases and 0 bases, with 8 bases remaining between them. Per the germline V gene, CDR1 is SGHKS and CDR2 is YYEKEE (reference sequence).